One and the same sample provided the 15 T cell receptor beta chains below, sequenced in a study of cytomegalovirus exposure and HLA in healthy donors. Produced via immunoSEQ multiplex PCR; TCRdb's table is partial and in-frame only. The repertoire includes under 250,000 clones, 85% to 95% of them detected once, and 1% to 1.2% sits in the top ten. Input material: PBMCs. Receptors originate from a young woman in good health and CMV-seronegative.

V and J are TRBV11-2 and TRBJ1-2; 8 positions match TRBD1. V lost 1 base to trimming and J lost 2 bases; unmatched junction nucleotides: 12. The germline gives CDR1 SGHAT, CDR2 FQNNGV. The CDR3 length is 18 residues. CDR3 bases: TGTGCCAGCAGCTTAGGGGTAGGGTCTGGACAGGGAAACTATGGCTACACCTTC. It is translated as CASSLGVGSGQGNYGYTF.

The CDR3 here is CASSYEDRYYGYTF. CDR3 coding DNA: TGTGCCAGCAGTTACGAGGACAGGTACTATGGCTACACCTTC. This rearrangement joins TRBV6-6 to TRBJ1-2; TRBD1 matches 7 bases. Germline V gene lookup returns CDR1 MNHNY and CDR2 SVGAGI (reference sequence). V dropped 2 bases and J dropped 3; count of bases not matched to a gene: 3. The CDR3 is 14 residues long.

The chain employs TRBV13 and TRBJ1-1; no clear D gene. Germline CDR1 and CDR2: PRHDT and FYEKMQ (reference sequence). The V and J ends lost 0 bases and 0 bases respectively, with 5 bases between them. The CDR3 is 14 amino acids. The CDR3 loop is CASSLGQLNTEAFF. In DNA form, the CDR3 reads TGTGCCAGCAGCTTAGGTCAGTTGAACACTGAAGCTTTCTTT.

V and J are TRBV29-1 and TRBJ2-6; 10 bases line up with TRBD1. With V trimmed by 5 bases and J by 2 bases, 3 bases remained unmatched. The CDR3 loop spans 15 amino acids. Germline CDR1 and CDR2: SQVTM and ANQGSEA. The chain's CDR3 is CSVSDRGPGANVLTF. DNA of the CDR3: TGCAGCGTTTCAGACAGGGGGCCTGGGGCCAACGTCCTGACTTTC.

The chain carries TRBV9 and TRBJ1-3; D gene ambiguous. Germline loops: CDR1 SGDLS, CDR2 YYNGEE. The CDR3 totals 13 residues. V was shortened by 0 bases and J by 7 bases, with 8 bases between the two germline ends. As DNA, the CDR3 is TGTGCCAGCAGCGTAGGGCCCCAGAACACCATATATTTT. This translates into CASSVGPQNTIYF.

The rearrangement joins TRBV15 to TRBJ2-3; D is possibly TRBD1 (5 bases). Between the trimmed V and J ends, which lost 4 bases and 5 bases, there was a span of 16 bases. CDR1 LNHNV and CDR2 YYDKDF come from the germline V gene (reference sequence). There are 15 residues in the CDR3. The CDR3 spells CATSTPRTLRDTQYF. CDR3 bases: TGTGCCACCAGCACCCCCAGGACACTACGAGATACGCAGTATTTT.

In its sample, this clone was seen once. The V gene is TRBV5-1, the J gene TRBJ2-5; 11 nucleotides agree with TRBD1. After removal of 0 bases from V and 4 bases from J, the junction contained 8 bases not matched to a gene. The CDR3 is 17 amino acids. Per germline, CDR1 SGHRS and CDR2 YFSETQ. The CDR3 coding sequence is TGCGCCAGCAGCTTGGGGGCGCCCGGGACAGGGGGAGAGACCCAGTACTTC. This translates into CASSLGAPGTGGETQYF.

This clone occurred once. The gene calls are TRBV6-1 and TRBJ1-2; 8 positions match TRBD1. The CDR3 extends over 16 amino acids. In germline, CDR1 is MNHNS, CDR2 SASEGT. V lost 2 bases, J lost 5 bases, and 10 bases stayed unmatched. CDR3 DNA: TGTGCCAGCAGTGAAAGGGGACAGGTAGACTTGTATGGCTACACCTTC. This codes for CASSERGQVDLYGYTF.

This clone was detected only a few times. V gene TRBV7-3 combines with J gene TRBJ1-3; D gene ambiguous. V lost 1 base and J lost 0, with 7 bases in between. The CDR3 sequence is 15 residues long. Germline CDR1 and CDR2: SGHTA and FQGTGA. CDR3 sequence: CASSLRRSSGNTIYF. CDR3 in DNA: TGTGCCAGCAGCTTAAGGCGGAGCTCTGGAAACACCATATATTTT.

In this sample, this clone turned up once. The chain recombines TRBV10-3 with TRBJ2-3; D is unclear. V gave up 0 bases and J gave up 9 bases, with 7 bases separating them. The CDR3 is 12 residues long. Germline CDR1 and CDR2: ENHRY and SYGVKD. The DNA of the CDR3 is TGTGCCATCAGTGAGTCGGTGAGAACGCAGTATTTT. As protein: CAISESVRTQYF.

The V and J genes are TRBV28 and TRBJ2-7, with TRBD1 matching 10 bases. Germline trimming cut 5 bases from V and 3 bases from J; bases unmatched to any gene: 7. Per the germline V gene, CDR1 is MDHEN and CDR2 is SYDVKM. The CDR3 runs to 15 residues. The CDR3 DNA reads TGTGCCAGCAGTCCACGGACAGGGGGTCTCTACGAGCAGTACTTC. Protein sequence: CASSPRTGGLYEQYF.

This chain's CDR3 is CASSYLLTGDRGYTF. CDR3 nucleotide sequence: TGTGCCAGCAGTTACCTTCTGACAGGGGATCGTGGCTACACCTTC. The rearrangement links TRBV6-5 to TRBJ1-2; 8 nucleotides match TRBD1. V shed 2 bases and J 7 bases; nucleotides not matched to a gene: 9. The CDR3 totals 15 residues. Germline V gives CDR1 MNHEY, CDR2 SVGAGI.

This clone was seen once. V and J are TRBV5-6 and TRBJ2-7; maybe TRBD1 (6 bases). V lost 0 bases and J 0 bases, leaving 13 bases between the germline ends. The CDR3 has 16 amino acids. Germline CDR1 is SGHDT and CDR2 is YYEEEE. The CDR3 DNA follows: TGTGCCAGCAGCTTGGTACTTGGGACACTCTCCTACGAGCAGTACTTC. This gives the protein CASSLVLGTLSYEQYF.

This clone was observed once. The chain combines TRBV30 with TRBJ2-3; D not certain. The V and J ends lost 2 bases and 13 bases respectively, with 19 bases between them. Germline V gene sequence: CDR1 GTSNPN, CDR2 SVGIG (reference sequence). This CDR3 spans 13 amino acids. The CDR3 region has the DNA TGTGCCTGGAGTCCTGGCGGAGACGTATGGAAGTATTTT. The encoded protein is CAWSPGGDVWKYF.

The genes are TRBV6-1 and TRBJ1-2; D call uncertain. The CDR3 loop spans 11 amino acids. Germline V gives CDR1 MNHNS, CDR2 SASEGT. V was pared by 4 bases and J by 10 bases, with 10 bases between. CDR3 nucleotides: TGTGCCAGCAGTGGGTCGCGAAACTACACCTTC. Its translation: CASSGSRNYTF.